One and the same sample provided the 30 T cell receptor beta chains below, sequenced in a study of blood T cell repertoires in COVID-19. Profiled with immunoSEQ multiplex PCR; TCRdb holds only in-frame clones, not every one. This sample has some 170,000 clones, with approximately 85% found just once. Sequencing was performed on PBMCs or T cells enriched from blood (not recorded which). These receptors were taken from a man between 40 and 49 years old who had recovered from COVID-19.

This chain joins TRBV11-3 and TRBJ1-6; no definite D call. Between the trimmed V and J ends, which lost 5 bases and 3 bases, there was a span of 11 bases. CDR3 length equals 15 residues. CDR1 SGHNT and CDR2 YENEEA come from the germline V gene. CDR3 amino acids: CASSPMEGYNSPLHF. CDR3 DNA: TGTGCCAGCAGCCCGATGGAGGGCTATAATTCACCCCTCCACTTT.

This chain links TRBV5-5 with TRBJ2-2; 12 nucleotides align to TRBD2. Germline V gene data show CDR1 as SGHKS and CDR2 as YYEKEE (reference sequence). This CDR3 is built from 15 residues. The V gene end was trimmed by 3 bases and the J gene end by 10 bases; junction bases not matched to a gene: 7. The CDR3 is CASSSLTSGRVELFF. CDR3 DNA sequence: TGTGCCAGCAGCTCACTGACTAGCGGGAGAGTGGAGCTGTTTTTT.

The J gene is TRBJ2-3, the V gene TRBV2, with D maybe TRBD2 (7 bases). The germline V gene has CDR1 SNHLY and CDR2 FYNNEI. This CDR3 has 14 amino acids. Trimming removed 8 bases at V and 5 bases at J, with 17 bases between. The CDR3 coding sequence is TGTGCCAGCCGGACTAGAGGGGGGGAAGATACGCAGTATTTT. Translation gives CASRTRGGEDTQYF.

The chain recombines TRBV24-1 with TRBJ1-2; 9 nucleotides line up with TRBD1. This CDR3 has 19 amino acids. Germline V gene sequence: CDR1 KGHDR, CDR2 SFDVKD. V was pared by 1 base and J by 4 bases, with 15 bases of the junction left unmatched. Here the CDR3 DNA reads TGTGCCACCAGTGATTTTAAAGCGGGACAGGGACATAAGGGCTATGGCTACACCTTC. Its protein is CATSDFKAGQGHKGYGYTF.

This rearrangement joins TRBV5-8 to TRBJ1-3, with TRBD1 matching over 9 bases. The germline gives CDR1 SGHTS, CDR2 YDEGEE. This CDR3 spans 19 amino acids. V lost 2 bases and J lost 1; bases outside the gene matches: 13. The CDR3 region is CASSFQGQGPGWSGNTIYF. The DNA of the CDR3 is TGTGCCAGCAGCTTTCAGGGACAGGGACCCGGCTGGTCTGGAAACACCATATATTTT.

The chain recombines TRBV7-9 with TRBJ1-1; 7 bases are a match to TRBD1. Losses at the gene ends were 5 bases for V and 1 base for J; bases not matched to a gene: 7. Germline-derived CDR1 and CDR2 are SEHNR and FQNEAQ (reference sequence). This CDR3 region has 15 residues. CDR3 coding DNA: TGTGCCAGCAGCCCTCCTAGACAGGGGAACACTGAAGCTTTCTTT. It specifies CASSPPRQGNTEAFF. Based on the CDR3 plus reference TRBV7-9 and TRBJ1-1, the full variable domain is DTGVSQNPRHKITKRGQNVTFRCDPISEHNRLYWYRQTLGQGPEFLTYFQNEAQLEKSRLLSDRFSAERPKGSFSTLEIQRTEQGDSAMYLCASSPPRQGNTEAFFGQGTRLTVV.

The chain employs TRBV18 and TRBJ2-1, with D hard to call. CDR3 length equals 12 residues. The V and J ends lost 5 bases and 6 bases respectively, with 8 bases between them. Germline CDR1 reads KGHSH; CDR2 reads LQKENI. The CDR3 bases are TGTGCCAGCTCAGAGGTTGGCAATGAGCAGTTCTTC. It translates to CASSEVGNEQFF.

This clone was counted ten times or more. One end of the junction varies from germline; a read error may be responsible. This chain uses TRBV7-7 with TRBJ2-1; 9 positions agree with TRBD2. From germline, CDR1 is SSHAT and CDR2 FNYEAQ (reference sequence). The CDR3 runs to 15 residues. CDR3 DNA: TGTGCTAGCAGCCCGAATAGCGGGGGAGTCTATGAGCAGTTCTTC. Amino acid sequence: CASSPNSGGVYEQFF.

The V gene is TRBV27, the J gene TRBJ2-1; 12 positions agree with TRBD2. Trimming cost V 4 bases and J 5 bases; bases outside gene matches: 3. The CDR3 contains 15 residues. The V gene's germline CDR1 is MNHEY and CDR2 SMNVEV (reference sequence). For the CDR3, the DNA is TGTGCCAGCAGTTCTAGCGGGAGGGTTCACAATGAGCAGTTCTTC. This gives the protein CASSSSGRVHNEQFF.

V and J are TRBV19 and TRBJ2-3, with a weak D call TRBD1 (5 bases). The CDR3 has 13 amino acids. Trimming took off 8 bases at V and 6 bases at J, with 15 bases between the two ends. Germline V lookup: CDR1 LNHDA, CDR2 SQIVND (reference sequence). The CDR3 protein is CASGRALWDTQYF. The CDR3 coding sequence is TGTGCCAGTGGCAGGGCCCTATGGGATACGCAGTATTTT.

J is TRBJ1-4 and V is TRBV15; D is unclear. With 3 bases removed from V and 6 bases from J, the gap between germline ends came to 11 bases. Germline lookup yields CDR1 LNHNV and CDR2 YYDKDF (reference sequence). The CDR3 consists of 14 residues. CDR3 in amino acids: CATSRAGLDEKLFF. In DNA, the CDR3 is TGTGCCACCAGCAGGGCCGGACTTGATGAAAAACTGTTTTTT. Full variable domain (remainder filled in from reference TRBV15 and TRBJ1-4): DAMVIQNPRYQVTQFGKPVTLSCSQTLNHNVMYWYQQKSSQAPKLLFHYYDKDFNNEADTPDNFQSRRPNTSFCFLDIRSPGLGDTAMYLCATSRAGLDEKLFFGSGTQLSVL.

The rearrangement links TRBV11-2 to TRBJ2-7; 11 bases align to TRBD2. The V gene's germline CDR1 is SGHAT and CDR2 FQNNGV. Losses at the gene ends were 7 bases for V and 1 base for J; bases not matched to a gene: 6. This CDR3 comprises 15 residues. CDR3 in amino acids: CASTQLAGASYEQYF. In DNA, the CDR3 is TGTGCCAGCACCCAACTAGCGGGGGCTTCCTACGAGCAGTACTTC.

The chain employs TRBV6-5 and TRBJ2-7; TRBD2 might be the D (6 bases). The germline gives CDR1 MNHEY, CDR2 SVGAGI. This CDR3 is built from 13 residues. The V gene lost 5 bases and the J gene lost 1 base, with 9 bases spanning the gap. As DNA, the CDR3 is TGTGCCAGCAGTCGACTAGGGTCCTACGAGCAGTACTTC. Translation: CASSRLGSYEQYF.

V is TRBV5-1 and J is TRBJ1-1; unclear D gene. Germline V gene data show CDR1 as SGHRS and CDR2 as YFSETQ. This CDR3 region has 13 residues. Trimming removed 5 bases from V and 0 bases from J, with 8 bases in between. CDR3 region: CASRSVVNTEAFF. The CDR3 DNA is TGCGCCAGCAGATCGGTTGTGAACACTGAAGCTTTCTTT.

The chain combines TRBV10-3 with TRBJ1-5, with D perhaps TRBD1 (5 bases). The V gene's germline CDR1 is ENHRY and CDR2 SYGVKD. Deletions cut 0 bases from V and 7 bases from J, with 10 bases between. The CDR3 is 14 amino acids. The CDR3 sequence: CAISESSGKQPQHF. The DNA for the CDR3 is TGTGCCATCAGTGAGTCGTCAGGGAAACAGCCCCAGCATTTT.

This clone was observed a few times. V gene TRBV7-2 combines with J gene TRBJ2-7; D possibly corresponds to TRBD2 (7 bases). The ends were cut back, 0 bases at V and 2 bases at J, with 14 bases in the middle. The germline V gene encodes CDR1 SGHTA and CDR2 FQGNSA. The CDR3 runs to 16 residues. The CDR3 DNA follows: TGTGCCAGCAGCTTAGCGGGAGGGGGGGCTCCCTACGAGCAGTACTTC. Its translation is CASSLAGGGAPYEQYF.

The chain couples TRBV5-5 to TRBJ1-1; D gene ambiguous. CDR3 length: 14 amino acids. V gave up 0 bases and J gave up 0 bases, with 6 bases separating them. Germline loops: CDR1 SGHKS, CDR2 YYEKEE (reference sequence). CDR3 in DNA: TGTGCCAGCAGCTTGGACACCATGAACACTGAAGCTTTCTTT. It codes for CASSLDTMNTEAFF.

The chain combines TRBV7-9 with TRBJ1-6; no firm D call. Germline lookup yields CDR1 SEHNR and CDR2 FQNEAQ (reference sequence). This CDR3 contains 12 residues. The ends were cut back, 4 bases at V and 7 bases at J, with 5 bases in the middle. The chain's CDR3 is CASSSQNSPLHF. In DNA, the CDR3 is TGTGCCAGCAGCTCCCAGAATTCACCCCTCCACTTT.

This rearrangement joins TRBV5-1 to TRBJ2-1, with 8 bases lining up with TRBD1. Germline V gene data show CDR1 as SGHRS and CDR2 as YFSETQ. V gave up 0 bases and J gave up 8 bases; unmatched junction bases: 4. CDR3 size: 14 residues. The CDR3 DNA follows: TGCGCCAGCAGCTTGGCTCAGACAGGGGATGAGCAGTTCTTC. It yields the protein CASSLAQTGDEQFF.

The chain has TRBV28 and TRBJ2-3, with 10 bases identical to TRBD2. This CDR3 spans 18 amino acids. V lost 2 bases to trimming and J lost 0 bases; unmatched junction nucleotides: 8. Germline V gene lookup returns CDR1 MDHEN and CDR2 SYDVKM. DNA of the CDR3: TGTGCCAGCAGTTTACTTGTCGGGACTAGCGACAGCACAGATACGCAGTATTTT. This gives the protein CASSLLVGTSDSTDTQYF.

CDR3 nucleotide sequence: TGTGCCAGCAGCGGCCCTCATAAGGGGGACACTGAAGCTTTCTTT. This encodes CASSGPHKGDTEAFF. The chain has TRBV5-6 and TRBJ1-1; D possibly corresponds to TRBD1 (6 bases). The V end lost 4 bases, the J end lost 3 bases, and 16 bases lay between the germline ends. This CDR3 has 15 residues. Germline V gives CDR1 SGHDT, CDR2 YYEEEE. The whole variable domain, remainder taken from reference TRBV5-6 and TRBJ1-1, is DAGVTQSPTHLIKTRGQQVTLRCSPKSGHDTVSWYQQALGQGPQFIFQYYEEEERQRGNFPDRFSGHQFPNYSSELNVNALLLGDSALYLCASSGPHKGDTEAFFGQGTRLTVV.

This chain joins TRBV13 and TRBJ2-5, with a possible D match to TRBD2 (6 bases). V gave up 5 bases and J gave up 7 bases, with 14 bases separating them. CDR1 is PRHDT and CDR2 is FYEKMQ in the germline V gene (reference sequence). The CDR3 has 13 amino acids. CDR3 sequence reads: CASSTTGLGTQYF. In nucleotides, the CDR3 is TGTGCCAGCAGCACCACGGGACTCGGGACCCAGTACTTC.

V usage is TRBV18 and J usage is TRBJ2-5, with D possibly being TRBD1 (6 bases). The V and J ends lost 4 bases and 5 bases respectively, with 11 bases between them. Germline loops: CDR1 KGHSH, CDR2 LQKENI. The CDR3 spans 13 residues. The CDR3 coding sequence is TGTGCCAGCTCACGGGAGAGGGGGGAGACCCAGTACTTC. Its translation is CASSRERGETQYF.

The V and J genes are TRBV10-3 and TRBJ1-1; D is perhaps TRBD1 (6 bases). Germline CDR1 reads ENHRY; CDR2 reads SYGVKD. Trimming cost V 3 bases and J 11 bases, with 13 bases left between them. The CDR3 is 12 residues long. In DNA form, the CDR3 reads TGTGCCATCAGTGACCAGGGGTTGAGGGCTTTCTTT. Residues: CAISDQGLRAFF.

The genes are TRBV19 and TRBJ1-1; a possible D gene is TRBD1 (5 bases). Trimming stripped 1 base from V and 8 bases from J, with 11 bases between. The CDR3 sequence is 13 residues long. Germline CDR1 LNHDA, CDR2 SQIVND (reference sequence). The CDR3 DNA is TGTGCCAGTAGTATAGCGCGGGGCATGGAAGCTTTCTTT. Amino acids: CASSIARGMEAFF. The whole variable domain, remainder taken from reference TRBV19 and TRBJ1-1, is DGGITQSPKYLFRKEGQNVTLSCEQNLNHDAMYWYRQDPGQGLRLIYYSQIVNDFQKGDIAEGYSVSREKKESFPLTVTSAQKNPTAFYLCASSIARGMEAFFGQGTRLTVV.

This clone appeared once. The genes are TRBV5-1 and TRBJ1-4, with TRBD1 as a possible D gene (6 bases). Trimming pared 0 bases from V and 7 bases from J, leaving 22 bases between. CDR1 and CDR2 from the germline V gene are SGHRS and YFSETQ. CDR3 length equals 18 residues. The CDR3 protein is CASSLVLSNLGQSEKLFF. Here the CDR3 DNA reads TGCGCCAGCAGCTTGGTGTTAAGTAACCTAGGACAGAGTGAAAAACTGTTTTTT.

This chain uses TRBV9 with TRBJ1-6, with D unclear. V was pared by 0 bases and J by 7 bases, with 14 bases between. Germline CDR1 is SGDLS and CDR2 is YYNGEE. This CDR3 comprises 16 residues. The CDR3 loop is CASSVDPISRNSPLHF. In nucleotides, the CDR3 is TGTGCCAGCAGCGTAGATCCGATATCGAGGAATTCACCCCTCCACTTT.

The CDR3 DNA reads as TGTGCCAGCTCACCCGAGACAGGGGTCTACGAGCAGTACTTC. Amino acid sequence: CASSPETGVYEQYF. This rearrangement joins TRBV18 to TRBJ2-7, with 8 bases that match TRBD1. The J segment lost 3 bases and the V segment lost 3 bases, leaving 4 bases of the junction unmatched. Germline CDR1 is KGHSH and CDR2 is LQKENI. CDR3 length equals 14 residues.

This clone was detected once. This chain joins TRBV5-1 and TRBJ2-7; D perhaps matches TRBD1 (5 bases). Germline V gene sequence: CDR1 SGHRS, CDR2 YFSETQ. The length of the CDR3 is 12 residues. Between the trimmed V and J ends, which lost 3 bases and 5 bases, there was a span of 9 bases. This CDR3 reads CASSYDRNEQYF. The CDR3 DNA reads as TGCGCCAGCAGCTATGACAGAAACGAGCAGTACTTC. The full variable domain, rest sourced from reference TRBV5-1 and TRBJ2-7, is KAGVTQTPRYLIKTRGQQVTLSCSPISGHRSVSWYQQTPGQGLQFLFEYFSETQRNKGNFPGRFSGRQFSNSRSEMNVSTLELGDSALYLCASSYDRNEQYFGPGTRLTVT.

The chain links TRBV12-3 or TRBV12-4 to TRBJ1-2; D might be TRBD1 (6 bases). The ends were cut back, 6 bases at V and 5 bases at J, with 13 bases in the middle. The CDR3 runs 13 residues. This chain's CDR3 is CASSRVQGYGYTF. CDR3 DNA: TGTGCCAGCAGCCGAGTGCAGGGGTATGGCTACACCTTC.